Listed below are T cell receptor beta chains from one sample, sequenced in a study of blood T cell repertoires in COVID-19. Profiling relied on immunoSEQ multiplex PCR, and the TCRdb table lists in-frame clones only, not all of them. The data contain approximately 350,000 clones, 80% to 90% of them singletons. The sequencing sample was made of peripheral blood. The receptors come from a man between 35 and 55 years old with acute or convalescent COVID-19. Both conserved end residues are part of each CDR3. D genes are given only for firm matches. Clone size appears in some rows only: once, few, many, or a class for an expanded clone.

.	TRBV28	TRBJ1-3	.	TGTGCCAGCACCCTATTAGGACTCAGCTCTGGAAACACCATATATTTT	CASTLLGLSSGNTIYF
.	TRBV21-1	TRBJ2-2	.	TGTGCCAGCAGCAATACTAATCTAACACGGACAGGGGTCGAGGACACCGGGGAGCTGTTTTTT	CASSNTNLTRTGVEDTGELFF
.	TRBV6-2/TRBV6-3	TRBJ2-5	.	TGTGCCAGCAGCTGGGACACCACTCAAGAGACCCAGTACTTC	CASSWDTTQETQYF
TRBD2	TRBV5-6	TRBJ2-1	.	TGTGCCAGCAGCTTCATTGGGACTAGTGGGATTGGTGAGCAGTTCTTC	CASSFIGTSGIGEQFF
TRBD1	TRBV7-9	TRBJ2-7	few	TGTGCCAGCAGCCACGACAGGGGGCGCGAGCAGTACTTC	CASSHDRGREQYF
.	TRBV20-1	TRBJ2-7	.	TGCAGTGCTAATGAGCCAGCGAGCTACGAGCAGTACTTC	CSANEPASYEQYF
TRBD2	TRBV28	TRBJ2-2	.	TGTGCCAGCAAGAGGGCGGGAGGAAGCGGGGAGCTGTTTTTT	CASKRAGGSGELFF
.	TRBV28	TRBJ1-1	.	TGTGCCAGCAGTACGGGACAAATGAACACTGAAGCTTTCTTT	CASSTGQMNTEAFF
.	TRBV6-6	TRBJ2-7	.	TGTGCCAGCAGTTACTTTGGGGACACTGGGGTATACGAGCAGTACTTC	CASSYFGDTGVYEQYF
TRBD2	TRBV18	TRBJ2-5	.	TGTGCCAGCTCGCCCAATAGCGGGGGGGCTGAGACCCAGTACTTC	CASSPNSGGAETQYF
.	TRBV7-6	TRBJ1-3	.	TGTGCCAGCAGCTTAGACGGTGACTCTGGAAACACCATATATTTT	CASSLDGDSGNTIYF
.	TRBV28	TRBJ1-3	.	TGTGCCAGCAGCCGCAGGCCTGGAAACACCATATATTTT	CASSRRPGNTIYF
TRBD2	TRBV5-6	TRBJ2-4	.	TGTGCCAGCAGCTCCTTGACTAGCGGGAGGAGTATGAACATTCAGTACTTC	CASSSLTSGRSMNIQYF
.	TRBV30	TRBJ1-6	.	TGTGCCTGGAGTGTACCGACAGAGGCTCCATCACCCCTCCACTTT	CAWSVPTEAPSPLHF
TRBD1	TRBV7-7	TRBJ2-1	.	TGTGCTAGTTCCCAGGGGGCAGACAATGAGCAGTTCTTC	CASSQGADNEQFF
.	TRBV10-3	TRBJ1-4	.	TGTGCCATCAGTCAGGGGCCTAATGAAAAACTGTTTTTT	CAISQGPNEKLFF
.	TRBV3-1/TRBV3-2	TRBJ1-5	once	TGTGCCAGCAGCCAAGTAGAGGGCGGGCAGCCCCAGCATTTT	CASSQVEGGQPQHF